This TCR beta chain was profiled in a study of CXCR3-negative and CXCR3-positive naive CD8 T cells. The libraries of TRB cDNA were prepared using 5' RACE with UMI labels. TCRdb reprocessed the 5' RACE reads, keeping one entry per CDR3 protein, no DNA. This repertoire includes 50,000 to 65,000 distinct CDR3 sequences. Notes on the study in general: In CXCR3-positive naive cells, the TRB CDR3s were more hydrophobic than in CXCR3-negative naive cells. Most assays were run on fresh PBMCs (CXCR3 expression partially decreased after cryopreservation). Comparably high diversity marked both naive subsets, whereas memory CD8+ cells had much lower diversity.

Within the CD8+ T cell compartment, naive cells were CD45RO-CCR7+CD27+CD95-. Comments on this clonotype: Its target is unknown.

Sequencing was done on a sample of naive CXCR3+ CD8+ T cells from blood. Regarding subset: CD45RO-CCR7+CD27+CD95- naive CD8+ T cells expressing CXCR3 (TNR3+). The source is a human donor in good health. Some clones in this sample may be carry-over from other donors' samples.

Here the CDR3 reads CASSLAQRELDPGQFILDYEQYF. The rearrangement links TRBV5-1 to TRBJ2-7; TCRdb outputs TRBD1, but without DNA this stays unchecked. Per the germline V gene, CDR1 is SGHRS and CDR2 is YFSETQ. The length of the CDR3 is 23 residues.